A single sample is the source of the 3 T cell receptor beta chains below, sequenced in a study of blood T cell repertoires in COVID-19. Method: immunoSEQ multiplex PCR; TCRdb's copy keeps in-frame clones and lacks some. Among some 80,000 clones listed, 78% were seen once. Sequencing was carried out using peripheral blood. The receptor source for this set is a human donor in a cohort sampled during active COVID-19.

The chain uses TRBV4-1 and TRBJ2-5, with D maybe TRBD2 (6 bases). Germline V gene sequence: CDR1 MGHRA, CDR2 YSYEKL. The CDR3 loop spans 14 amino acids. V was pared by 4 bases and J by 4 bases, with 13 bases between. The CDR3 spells CASSPVLGGETQYF. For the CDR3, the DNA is TGCGCCAGCAGCCCTGTCTTGGGGGGAGAGACCCAGTACTTC.

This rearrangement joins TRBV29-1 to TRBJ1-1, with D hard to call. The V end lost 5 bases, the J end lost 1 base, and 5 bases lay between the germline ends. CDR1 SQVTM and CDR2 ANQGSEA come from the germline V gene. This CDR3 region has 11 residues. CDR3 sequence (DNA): TGCAGCGTTTCCTCGAACACTGAAGCTTTCTTT. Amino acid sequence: CSVSSNTEAFF.

CDR3 in DNA: TGCGCCAGCAGCCACTCCGGGACAGGCAACTATGGCTACACCTTC. It translates to CASSHSGTGNYGYTF. The genes are TRBV4-3 and TRBJ1-2; 8 bases are shared with TRBD1. The CDR3 consists of 15 residues. The germline V gene has CDR1 LGHNA and CDR2 YSLEER. V trimming: 3 bases; J trimming: 2 bases; junction bases outside the gene matches: 5.